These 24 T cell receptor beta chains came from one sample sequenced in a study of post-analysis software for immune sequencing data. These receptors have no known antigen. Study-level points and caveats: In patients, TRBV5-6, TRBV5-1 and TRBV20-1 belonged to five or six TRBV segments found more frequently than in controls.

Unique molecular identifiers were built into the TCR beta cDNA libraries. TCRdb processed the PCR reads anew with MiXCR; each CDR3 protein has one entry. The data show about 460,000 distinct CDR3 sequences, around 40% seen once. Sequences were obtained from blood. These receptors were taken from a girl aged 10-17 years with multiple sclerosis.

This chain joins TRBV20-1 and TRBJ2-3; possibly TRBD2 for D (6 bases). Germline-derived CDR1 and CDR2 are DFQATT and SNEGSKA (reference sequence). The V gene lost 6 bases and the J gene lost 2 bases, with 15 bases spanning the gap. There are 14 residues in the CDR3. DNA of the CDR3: TGCAGTGCCCCAAAGGCGGGATCCACAGATACGCAGTATTTT. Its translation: CSAPKAGSTDTQYF.

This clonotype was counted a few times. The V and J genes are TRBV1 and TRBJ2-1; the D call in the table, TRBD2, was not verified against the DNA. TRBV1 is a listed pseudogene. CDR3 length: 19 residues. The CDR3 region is CTSSQEGSVAGGMDNEQFF. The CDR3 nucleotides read TGCACCAGCAGCCAAGAGGGGTCGGTAGCGGGAGGGATGGACAATGAGCAGTTCTTC.

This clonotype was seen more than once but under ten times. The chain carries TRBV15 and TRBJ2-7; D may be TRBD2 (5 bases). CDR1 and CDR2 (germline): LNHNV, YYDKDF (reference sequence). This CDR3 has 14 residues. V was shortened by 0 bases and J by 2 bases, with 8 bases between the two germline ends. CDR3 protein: CATSRENGAYEQYF. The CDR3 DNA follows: TGTGCCACCAGCAGAGAGAACGGGGCCTACGAGCAGTACTTC.

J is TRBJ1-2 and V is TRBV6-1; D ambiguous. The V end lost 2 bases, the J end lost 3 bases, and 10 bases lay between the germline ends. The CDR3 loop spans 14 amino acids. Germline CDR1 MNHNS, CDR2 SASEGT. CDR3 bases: TGTGCCAGCAGTGAATTCGGTCCGGACTATGGCTACACCTTC. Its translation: CASSEFGPDYGYTF.

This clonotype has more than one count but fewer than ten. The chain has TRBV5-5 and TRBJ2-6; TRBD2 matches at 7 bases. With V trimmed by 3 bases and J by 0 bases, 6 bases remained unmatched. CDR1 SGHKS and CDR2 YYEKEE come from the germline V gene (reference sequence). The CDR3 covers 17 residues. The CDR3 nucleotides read TGTGCCAGCAGCTCCCCCGGGGGGTTCTCTGGGGCCAACGTCCTGACTTTC. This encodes CASSSPGGFSGANVLTF.

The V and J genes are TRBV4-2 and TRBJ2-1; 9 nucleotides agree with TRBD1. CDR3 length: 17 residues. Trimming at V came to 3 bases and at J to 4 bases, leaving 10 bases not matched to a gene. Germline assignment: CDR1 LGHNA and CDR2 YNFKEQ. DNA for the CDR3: TGTGCCAGCAGCCAGGTCCCCGGGACAGGGCAGTACAATGAGCAGTTCTTC. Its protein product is CASSQVPGTGQYNEQFF.

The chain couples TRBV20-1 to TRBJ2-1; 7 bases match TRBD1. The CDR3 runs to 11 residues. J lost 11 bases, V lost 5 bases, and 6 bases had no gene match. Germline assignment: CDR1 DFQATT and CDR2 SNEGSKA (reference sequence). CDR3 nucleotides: TGCAGTGCTGAGAGACAGGGCCAGCAGTTCTTC. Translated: CSAERQGQQFF.

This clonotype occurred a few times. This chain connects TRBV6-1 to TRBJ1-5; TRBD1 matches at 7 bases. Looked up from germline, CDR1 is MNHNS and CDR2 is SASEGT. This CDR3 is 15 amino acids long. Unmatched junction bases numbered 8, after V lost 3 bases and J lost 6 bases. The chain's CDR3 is CASSDSKGASQPQHF. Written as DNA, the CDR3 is TGTGCCAGCAGTGATTCGAAGGGGGCTAGTCAGCCCCAGCATTTT.

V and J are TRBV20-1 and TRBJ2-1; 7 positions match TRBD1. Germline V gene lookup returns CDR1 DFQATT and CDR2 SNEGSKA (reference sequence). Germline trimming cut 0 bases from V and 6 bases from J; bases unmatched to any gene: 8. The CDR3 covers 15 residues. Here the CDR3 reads CSARDLGQESNEQFF. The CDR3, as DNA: TGCAGTGCTAGAGATCTCGGACAGGAGAGCAATGAGCAGTTCTTC.

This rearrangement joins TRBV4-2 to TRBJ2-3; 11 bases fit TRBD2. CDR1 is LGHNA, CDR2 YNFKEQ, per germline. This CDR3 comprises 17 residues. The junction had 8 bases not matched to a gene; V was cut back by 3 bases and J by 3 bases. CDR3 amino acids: CASSQAGTSGPTDTQYF. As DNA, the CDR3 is TGTGCCAGCAGCCAGGCCGGGACTAGCGGACCGACAGATACGCAGTATTTT.

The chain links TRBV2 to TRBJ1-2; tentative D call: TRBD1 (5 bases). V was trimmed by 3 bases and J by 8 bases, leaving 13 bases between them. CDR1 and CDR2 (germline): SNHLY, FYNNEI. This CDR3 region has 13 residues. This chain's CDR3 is CASSDVGVGGYTF. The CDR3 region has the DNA TGTGCCAGCAGTGACGTGGGGGTCGGAGGCTACACCTTC. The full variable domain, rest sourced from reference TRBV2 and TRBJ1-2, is EPEVTQTPSHQVTQMGQEVILRCVPISNHLYFYWYRQILGQKVEFLVSFYNNEISEKSEIFDDQFSVERPDGSNFTLKIRSTKLEDSAMYFCASSDVGVGGYTFGSGTRLTVV.

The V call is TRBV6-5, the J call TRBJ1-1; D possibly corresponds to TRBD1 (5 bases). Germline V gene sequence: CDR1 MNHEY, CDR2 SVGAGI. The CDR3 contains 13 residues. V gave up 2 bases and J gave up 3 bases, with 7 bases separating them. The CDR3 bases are TGTGCCAGCAGTTACGGCAGGGACACTGAAGCTTTCTTT. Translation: CASSYGRDTEAFF.

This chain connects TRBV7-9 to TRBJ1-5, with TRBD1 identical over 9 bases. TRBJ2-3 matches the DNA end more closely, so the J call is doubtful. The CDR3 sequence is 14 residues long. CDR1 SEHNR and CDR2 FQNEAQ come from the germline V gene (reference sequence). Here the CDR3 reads CASSPTGGGQPQYF. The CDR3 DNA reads TGTGCCAGCAGCCCGACAGGGGGTGGACAGCCCCAGTATTTT.

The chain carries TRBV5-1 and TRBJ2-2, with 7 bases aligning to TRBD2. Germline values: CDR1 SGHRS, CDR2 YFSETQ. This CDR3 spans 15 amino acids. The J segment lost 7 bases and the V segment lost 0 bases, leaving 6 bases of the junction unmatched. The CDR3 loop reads CASSLDGLAVGELFF. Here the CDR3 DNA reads TGCGCCAGCAGCTTGGACGGGCTAGCGGTCGGGGAGCTGTTTTTT.

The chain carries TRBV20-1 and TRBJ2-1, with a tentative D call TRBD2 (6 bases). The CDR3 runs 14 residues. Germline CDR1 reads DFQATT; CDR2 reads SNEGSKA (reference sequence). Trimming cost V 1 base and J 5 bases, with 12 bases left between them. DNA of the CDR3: TGCAGTGCTAGAGTGCGGGACTGGGACAATGAGCAGTTCTTC. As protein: CSARVRDWDNEQFF.

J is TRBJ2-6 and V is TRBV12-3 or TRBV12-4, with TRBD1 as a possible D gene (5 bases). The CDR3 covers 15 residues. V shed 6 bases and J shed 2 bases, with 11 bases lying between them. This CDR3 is CASRPTGTGANVLTF. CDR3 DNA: TGTGCCAGCAGGCCAACAGGCACTGGGGCCAACGTCCTGACTTTC.

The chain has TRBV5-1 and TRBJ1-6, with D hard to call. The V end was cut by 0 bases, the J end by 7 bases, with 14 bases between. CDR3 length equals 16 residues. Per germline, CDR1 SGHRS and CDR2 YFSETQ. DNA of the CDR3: TGCGCCAGCAGCTTGGGGGTAGGTCAGAAGAATTCACCCCTCCACTTT. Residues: CASSLGVGQKNSPLHF. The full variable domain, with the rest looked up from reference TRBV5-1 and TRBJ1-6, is KAGVTQTPRYLIKTRGQQVTLSCSPISGHRSVSWYQQTPGQGLQFLFEYFSETQRNKGNFPGRFSGRQFSNSRSEMNVSTLELGDSALYLCASSLGVGQKNSPLHFGNGTRLTVT.

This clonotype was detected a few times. Here the CDR3 DNA reads TGTGCCAGCAGCCCCGGGACAGGGGTAAACAATGAGCAGTTCTTC. This sequence encodes CASSPGTGVNNEQFF. The chain is built from TRBV6-5 and TRBJ2-1, with 10 bases lining up with TRBD1. V was clipped by 6 bases and J by 5 bases; unmatched bases: 7. In germline, CDR1 is MNHEY, CDR2 SVGAGI. The CDR3 is 15 amino acids.

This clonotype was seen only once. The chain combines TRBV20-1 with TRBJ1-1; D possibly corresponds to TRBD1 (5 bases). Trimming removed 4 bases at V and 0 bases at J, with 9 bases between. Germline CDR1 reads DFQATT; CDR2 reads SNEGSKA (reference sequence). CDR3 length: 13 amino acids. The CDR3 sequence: CSATRGVNTEAFF. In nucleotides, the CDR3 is TGCAGTGCTACCAGAGGGGTGAACACTGAAGCTTTCTTT.

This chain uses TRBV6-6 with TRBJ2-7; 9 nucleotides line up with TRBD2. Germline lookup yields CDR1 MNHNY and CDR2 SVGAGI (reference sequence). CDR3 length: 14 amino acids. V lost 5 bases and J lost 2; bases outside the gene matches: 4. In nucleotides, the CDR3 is TGTGCCAGCAGTATTAGCGGGAGCCCCTACGAGCAGTACTTC. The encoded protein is CASSISGSPYEQYF.

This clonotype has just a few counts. CDR3 DNA: TGTGCCAGCAGCCCCGGACAGATCTCCTACAATGAGCAGTTCTTC. It specifies CASSPGQISYNEQFF. The chain is built from TRBV4-2 and TRBJ2-1, with D possibly TRBD1 on 6 matching bases. V was clipped by 4 bases and J by 0 bases, with 10 bases between them. CDR1 is LGHNA, CDR2 YNFKEQ, per germline. The CDR3 loop spans 15 amino acids.

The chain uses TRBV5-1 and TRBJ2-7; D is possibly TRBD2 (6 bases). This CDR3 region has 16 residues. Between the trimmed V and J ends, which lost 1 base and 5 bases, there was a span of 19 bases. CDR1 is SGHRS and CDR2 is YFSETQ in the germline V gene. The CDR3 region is CASSLRQGLPGHEQYF. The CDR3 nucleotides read TGCGCCAGCAGCTTGCGCCAGGGACTTCCAGGGCACGAGCAGTACTTC.

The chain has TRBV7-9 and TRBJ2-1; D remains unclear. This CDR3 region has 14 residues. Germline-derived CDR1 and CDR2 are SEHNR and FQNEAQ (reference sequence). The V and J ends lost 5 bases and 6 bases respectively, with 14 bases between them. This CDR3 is CASSPNRQSNEQFF. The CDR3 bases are TGTGCCAGCAGCCCTAATCGGCAGAGCAATGAGCAGTTCTTC.

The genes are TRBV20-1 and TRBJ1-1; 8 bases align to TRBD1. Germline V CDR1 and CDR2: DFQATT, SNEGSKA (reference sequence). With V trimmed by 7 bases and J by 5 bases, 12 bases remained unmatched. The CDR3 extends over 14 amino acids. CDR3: CSVSPGGECTEAFF. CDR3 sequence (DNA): TGCAGTGTTTCCCCAGGGGGCGAGTGTACTGAAGCTTTCTTT.